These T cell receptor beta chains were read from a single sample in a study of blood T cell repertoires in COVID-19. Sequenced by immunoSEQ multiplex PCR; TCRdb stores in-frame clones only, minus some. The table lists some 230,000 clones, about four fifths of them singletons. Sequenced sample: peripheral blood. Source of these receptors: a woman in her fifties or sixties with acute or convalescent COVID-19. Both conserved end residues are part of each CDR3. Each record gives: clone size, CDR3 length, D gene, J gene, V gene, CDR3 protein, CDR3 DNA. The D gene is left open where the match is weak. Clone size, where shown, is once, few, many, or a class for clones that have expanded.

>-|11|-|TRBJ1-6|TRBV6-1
CASSEARPIHF
TGTGCCAGCAGTGAAGCCAGGCCCATCCACTTT
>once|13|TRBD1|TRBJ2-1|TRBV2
CASNAGGLNEQFF
TGTGCCAGCAATGCAGGGGGCCTGAATGAGCAGTTCTTC
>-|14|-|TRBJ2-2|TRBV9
CASSVEQGTGELFF
TGTGCCAGCAGCGTAGAACAGGGAACCGGGGAGCTGTTTTTT
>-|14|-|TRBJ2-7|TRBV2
CASSGVHNYYEQYF
TGTGCCAGCAGTGGCGTGCACAACTACTACGAGCAGTACTTC
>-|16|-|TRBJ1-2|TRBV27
CASSLFGTPINYGYTF
TGTGCCAGCAGTTTATTTGGGACACCGATCAACTATGGCTACACCTTC
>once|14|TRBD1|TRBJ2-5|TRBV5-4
CASSRDRVQETQYF
TGTGCCAGCAGCCGAGACAGGGTCCAAGAGACCCAGTACTTC
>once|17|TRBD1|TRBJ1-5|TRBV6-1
CASSGGTGGYGNQPQHF
TGTGCCAGCAGTGGGGGGACAGGGGGATATGGGAATCAGCCCCAGCATTTT
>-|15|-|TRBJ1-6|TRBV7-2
CASSLVQGSTSPLHF
TGTGCCAGCAGCTTAGTCCAGGGTAGTACTTCACCCCTCCACTTT
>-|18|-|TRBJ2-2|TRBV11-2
CASSQTRQATSRTGELFF
TGTGCCAGCAGCCAAACCAGACAGGCGACCTCTAGGACCGGGGAGCTGTTTTTT
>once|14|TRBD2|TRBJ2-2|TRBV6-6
CASIDSGGTGELFF
TGTGCCAGCATCGATAGCGGGGGAACCGGGGAGCTGTTTTTT
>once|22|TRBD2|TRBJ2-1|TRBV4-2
CASSQDYRGVAGAPASYNEQFF
TGTGCCAGCAGCCAAGATTACCGGGGGGTAGCGGGGGCCCCCGCCTCCTACAATGAGCAGTTCTTC
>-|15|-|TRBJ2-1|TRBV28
CASSGLRDSYNEQFF
TGTGCCAGCAGTGGCTTACGGGACTCCTACAATGAGCAGTTCTTC